These 29 T cell receptor beta chains share one sample of origin, sequenced in a study of T cell responses to AZD1222 COVID-19 vaccine. The method was immunoSEQ multiplex PCR; TCRdb's version includes in-frame clones alone and lacks a portion of them. The sample lists fewer than 150,000 clones, nearly 90% seen once, with over 5% in the top ten. Here the sequenced sample was peripheral blood, taken 28 days after the second AZD1222 dose. The receptors were gathered from an adult who received the AZD1222 COVID-19 vaccine.

The chain is built from TRBV18 and TRBJ2-7; a weak D match, TRBD2 (6 bases). The CDR3 extends over 15 amino acids. With 3 bases removed from V and 3 bases from J, the gap between germline ends came to 15 bases. CDR1 and CDR2 (germline): KGHSH, LQKENI. CDR3 sequence: CASSPSGLTFYEQYF. In DNA form, the CDR3 reads TGTGCCAGCTCACCCTCGGGACTTACCTTCTACGAGCAGTACTTC.

This chain links TRBV11-2 with TRBJ2-7; TRBD1 might be the D (6 bases). The V gene's germline CDR1 is SGHAT and CDR2 FQNNGV. Trimming pared 4 bases from V and 0 bases from J, leaving 10 bases between. The CDR3 is made up of 14 amino acids. The CDR3, as DNA: TGTGCCAGCAGCTCCGACAGGAGCTCCTACGAGCAGTACTTC. It specifies CASSSDRSSYEQYF.

The chain is built from TRBV19 and TRBJ2-7; TRBD1 agrees at 9 bases. V lost 5 bases, J lost 4 bases, and 15 bases stayed unmatched. The CDR3 consists of 17 residues. CDR1 is LNHDA, CDR2 SQIVND, per germline (reference sequence). The DNA for the CDR3 is TGTGCCAGTAGTGACCGAGGGACAGGGTTGTATGGGTACGAGCAGTACTTC. Its protein product is CASSDRGTGLYGYEQYF.

Comments on this clone: Other nucleotide sequences in the sample specify the same CDR3. This chain uses TRBV28 with TRBJ1-5, with 7 bases matching TRBD1. This CDR3 is built from 12 residues. In germline, CDR1 is MDHEN, CDR2 SYDVKM. V shed 5 bases, J shed 5 bases, and the junction held 0 bases outside the gene matches. CDR3 residues: CASSTGDQPQHF. The CDR3 region has the DNA TGTGCCAGCAGTACAGGGGATCAGCCCCAGCATTTT.

This chain connects TRBV12-5 to TRBJ1-2, with D uncertain. This CDR3 is 13 amino acids long. Germline V CDR1 and CDR2: LGHNT, FRNRAP. Trimming cost V 5 bases and J 4 bases, with 11 bases left between them. The CDR3 loop is CASGKQGFYGYTF. The DNA for the CDR3 is TGTGCTAGTGGTAAACAAGGTTTCTATGGCTACACCTTC.

The rearrangement links TRBV5-6 to TRBJ1-1; a possible D gene is TRBD1 (5 bases). V was shortened by 0 bases and J by 3 bases, with 9 bases between the two germline ends. This CDR3 has 14 amino acids. Germline V CDR1 and CDR2: SGHDT, YYEEEE. This CDR3 is CASSLAVGDTEAFF. The CDR3 bases are TGTGCCAGCAGCTTGGCTGTAGGGGACACTGAAGCTTTCTTT.

The gene calls are TRBV2 and TRBJ2-7; no clear D gene. Trimming stripped 3 bases from V and 1 base from J, with 7 bases between. Germline assignment: CDR1 SNHLY and CDR2 FYNNEI. CDR3 length: 13 amino acids. The CDR3 region is CASSDGPSYEQYF. The DNA of the CDR3 is TGTGCCAGCAGTGACGGGCCGTCCTACGAGCAGTACTTC.

The chain couples TRBV3-1 (or the pseudogene TRBV3-2) to TRBJ1-1; 10 nucleotides line up with TRBD1. The CDR3 loop spans 15 amino acids. With 2 bases clipped from V and 2 bases from J, the junction kept 2 bases outside the gene matches. Germline loops: CDR1 LGHDT, CDR2 YNNKEL (reference sequence). CDR3 DNA sequence: TGTGCCAGCAGCCAATGGGACAGGGGCAACACTGAAGCTTTCTTT. It yields the protein CASSQWDRGNTEAFF.

The chain couples TRBV10-1 to TRBJ1-6; D call uncertain. This CDR3 has 15 amino acids. Germline V lookup: CDR1 WNHNN, CDR2 SYGVQD (reference sequence). Trimming cost V 10 bases and J 14 bases, with 27 bases left between them. CDR3 loop: CATDRSGPSKFTLHF. As DNA, the CDR3 is TGCGCCACCGACCGGTCGGGCCCCAGCAAATTCACCCTCCACTTT.

The gene calls are TRBV28 and TRBJ1-4; 9 bases agree with TRBD1. Germline CDR1 and CDR2: MDHEN and SYDVKM. J gave up 7 bases and V 4 bases, and 7 bases lay outside the gene matches. The CDR3 length is 15 residues. The CDR3: CASSSPQGAFEKLFF. The CDR3 coding sequence is TGTGCCAGCAGTTCCCCACAGGGGGCATTTGAAAAACTGTTTTTT.

CDR3 coding DNA: TGTGCCAGCCAAGGACAGCCTCGCTACGAGCAGTACTTC. It yields the protein CASQGQPRYEQYF. This sequence joins TRBV2 and TRBJ2-7; D may be TRBD1 (6 bases). Trimming cost V 8 bases and J 3 bases, with 14 bases left between them. CDR3 length: 13 residues. The V gene's germline CDR1 is SNHLY and CDR2 FYNNEI.

This clone occurred a few times. The chain combines TRBV4-2 with TRBJ1-1, with D hard to call. Trimming shortened V by 2 bases and J by 3 bases, and 7 bases separated the two germline ends. CDR1 is LGHNA and CDR2 is YNFKEQ in the germline V gene. The CDR3 has 13 residues. Written as DNA, the CDR3 is TGTGCCAGCAGCCAAAATCTGGACACTGAAGCTTTCTTT. Its protein is CASSQNLDTEAFF.

The genes are TRBV21-1 and TRBJ1-4; TRBD1 is the table's D call and was not checked against the DNA. TRBV21-1 is classified as a pseudogene. CDR3 length: 16 amino acids. This chain's CDR3 is CASSIGPDSINEKLFF. CDR3 in DNA: TGTGCCAGCAGCATTGGGCCTGACAGTATTAATGAAAAACTGTTTTTT.

The rearrangement links TRBV5-1 to TRBJ1-1, with D unresolved. Germline V CDR1 and CDR2: SGHRS, YFSETQ. Trimming stripped 1 base from V and 2 bases from J, with 0 bases between. The CDR3 has 11 amino acids. The CDR3 spells CASSLNTEAFF. CDR3 in DNA: TGCGCCAGCAGCTTGAACACTGAAGCTTTCTTT.

This clone occurred once. V gene TRBV5-1 combines with J gene TRBJ1-3, with D perhaps TRBD1 (6 bases). Germline V lookup: CDR1 SGHRS, CDR2 YFSETQ. This CDR3 is 16 amino acids long. V shed 2 bases and J shed 0 bases, with 12 bases lying between them. The CDR3 spells CASSLTTGRSGNTIYF. CDR3 DNA sequence: TGCGCCAGCAGCTTAACCACAGGGCGCTCTGGAAACACCATATATTTT.

J is TRBJ1-1 and V is TRBV18; D is unclear. Trimming shortened V by 6 bases and J by 0 bases, and 14 bases separated the two germline ends. The germline CDR1 and CDR2 sequences are KGHSH and LQKENI. The CDR3 contains 15 residues. The CDR3 DNA reads TGTGCCAGCTCGCAAGGAGAGGCTATGAACACTGAAGCTTTCTTT. As protein: CASSQGEAMNTEAFF.

The J gene is TRBJ1-6, the V gene TRBV6-5; no clear D. Germline V CDR1 and CDR2: MNHEY, SVGAGI. Trimming took off 6 bases at V and 7 bases at J, with 16 bases between the two ends. The CDR3 runs 15 residues. Written as DNA, the CDR3 is TGTGCCAGCAGGGAGGTAGGAGGGTTGAATTCACCCCTCCACTTT. Translated: CASREVGGLNSPLHF.

As DNA, the CDR3 is TGTGCCAGCAGCTTAGCGGGAGATCAGCCCCAGCATTTT. Translated, it gives CASSLAGDQPQHF. The chain uses TRBV11-1 and TRBJ1-5; D remains unclear. Germline CDR1 reads SGHAT; CDR2 reads FQDESV (reference sequence). Trimming took 0 bases from V and 5 from J, leaving 5 bases between them. This CDR3 is built from 13 residues.

The chain uses TRBV19 and TRBJ2-2; the match to TRBD2 covers 9 bases. Trimming took 7 bases from V and 8 from J; bases not matched to a gene: 14. CDR1 is LNHDA, CDR2 SQIVND, per germline (reference sequence). The CDR3 is 16 amino acids. CDR3 loop: CASTGSGRPGEGELFF. The CDR3 DNA is TGTGCCAGTACCGGTAGCGGGAGACCGGGTGAGGGGGAGCTGTTTTTT.

V is TRBV29-1 and J is TRBJ1-3; a possible D gene is TRBD1 (5 bases). Germline-derived CDR1 and CDR2 are SQVTM and ANQGSEA. The CDR3 is 14 amino acids. V lost 4 bases, J lost 2 bases, and 12 bases lay in between. Written as DNA, the CDR3 is TGCAGCGTTGCGCGAGAGGGGCCTGGAAACACCATATATTTT. It specifies CSVAREGPGNTIYF.

The chain is built from TRBV12-3 or TRBV12-4 and TRBJ1-4; no firm D call. V was clipped by 6 bases and J by 4 bases, with 6 bases between them. CDR3 length: 12 residues. The CDR3 DNA is TGTGCCAGCAGGGAGAATAATGAAAAACTGTTTTTT. Translation gives CASRENNEKLFF.

This chain links TRBV7-2 with TRBJ1-1, with D hard to call. The germline CDR1 and CDR2 sequences are SGHTA and FQGNSA. The CDR3 runs to 15 residues. The V and J ends lost 1 base and 0 bases respectively, with 9 bases between them. For the CDR3, the DNA is TGTGCCAGCAGCTTAGAGTCAGGTTTGAACACTGAAGCTTTCTTT. Amino acids: CASSLESGLNTEAFF.

The rearrangement links TRBV7-9 to TRBJ2-1, with TRBD2 matching 8 bases. The CDR3 runs to 16 residues. V lost 7 bases to trimming and J lost 3 bases; unmatched junction nucleotides: 11. The germline gives CDR1 SEHNR, CDR2 FQNEAQ (reference sequence). The CDR3 region is CASIPTTSALYNEQFF. As DNA, the CDR3 is TGTGCCAGCATCCCGACGACTAGCGCCCTCTACAATGAGCAGTTCTTC.

V is TRBV6-5 and J is TRBJ1-1; D possibly corresponds to TRBD1 (6 bases). Trimming left V 4 bases short and J 4 bases short, with 10 bases between. Germline-derived CDR1 and CDR2 are MNHEY and SVGAGI. This CDR3 is 13 amino acids long. This CDR3 is CASSFLRGTEAFF. CDR3 coding DNA: TGTGCCAGCAGTTTCCTCAGGGGCACTGAAGCTTTCTTT.

The rearrangement uses TRBV5-6 and TRBJ2-5; D possibly corresponds to TRBD1 (6 bases). Trimming removed 0 bases from V and 0 bases from J, with 9 bases in between. The CDR3 runs 15 residues. CDR1 and CDR2 from the germline V gene are SGHDT and YYEEEE. The CDR3 here is CASSLARGYQETQYF. The CDR3 bases are TGTGCCAGCAGCTTGGCTAGGGGGTACCAAGAGACCCAGTACTTC.

The chain couples TRBV5-1 to TRBJ2-2, with D unclear. Germline V gene lookup returns CDR1 SGHRS and CDR2 YFSETQ. The CDR3 extends over 16 amino acids. Trimming took 0 bases from V and 5 from J, leaving 14 bases between them. The CDR3 DNA reads TGCGCCAGCAGCTTGGTGGGGAAGAAAATTACCGGGGAGCTGTTTTTT. It specifies CASSLVGKKITGELFF.

A note on this clone: This specimen includes other DNA sequences encoding the same CDR3. This chain connects TRBV7-2 to TRBJ2-1, with 8 bases identical to TRBD2. Trimming removed 1 base from V and 8 bases from J; junction bases left unmatched: 7. The CDR3 runs 15 residues. Germline CDR1 SGHTA, CDR2 FQGNSA. CDR3 sequence (DNA): TGTGCCAGCAGCTTAGGGTCCGGGGGGGCTTATGAGCAGTTCTTC. Translation gives CASSLGSGGAYEQFF.

The chain joins TRBV27 to TRBJ2-1; TRBD2 is a possible D gene (6 bases). Trimming removed 3 bases from V and 5 bases from J, with 14 bases in between. Germline V gene data show CDR1 as MNHEY and CDR2 as SMNVEV (reference sequence). The CDR3 consists of 15 residues. CDR3 region: CASSLFGTANNEQFF. The CDR3 DNA reads TGTGCCAGCAGTTTGTTTGGGACTGCGAACAATGAGCAGTTCTTC.

The chain has TRBV7-2 and TRBJ1-6; the match to TRBD1 covers 9 bases. Germline trimming cut 6 bases from V and 9 bases from J; bases unmatched to any gene: 9. The CDR3 has 15 residues. Germline V lookup: CDR1 SGHTA, CDR2 FQGNSA. The CDR3 DNA sequence: TGTGCCAGCAGTGATACAGGGGGCGTTGGTTCACCCCTCCACTTT. Its translation is CASSDTGGVGSPLHF.